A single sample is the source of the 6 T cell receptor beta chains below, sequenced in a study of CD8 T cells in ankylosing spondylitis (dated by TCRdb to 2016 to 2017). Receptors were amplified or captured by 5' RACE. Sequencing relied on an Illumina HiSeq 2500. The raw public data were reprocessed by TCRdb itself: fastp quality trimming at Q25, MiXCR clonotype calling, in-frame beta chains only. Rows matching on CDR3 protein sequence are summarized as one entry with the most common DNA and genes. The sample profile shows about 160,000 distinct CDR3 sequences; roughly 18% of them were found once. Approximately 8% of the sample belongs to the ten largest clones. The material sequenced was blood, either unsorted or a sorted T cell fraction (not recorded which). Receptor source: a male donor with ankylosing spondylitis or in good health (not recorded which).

Here the CDR3 DNA reads TGTGCCAGCAGCCTCCGAGGGATAGAAGAGACCCAGTACTTC. Its translation: CASSLRGIEETQYF. The chain uses TRBV28 and TRBJ2-5; TRBD2 is a possible D gene (5 bases). From germline, CDR1 is MDHEN and CDR2 SYDVKM. The germline V and J ends were trimmed by 6 bases and 3 bases, with 14 bases remaining between them. CDR3 size: 14 residues.

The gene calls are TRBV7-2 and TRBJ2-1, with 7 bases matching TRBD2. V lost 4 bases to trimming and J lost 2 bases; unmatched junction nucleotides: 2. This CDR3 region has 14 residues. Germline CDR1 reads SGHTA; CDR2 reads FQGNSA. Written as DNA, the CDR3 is TGTGCCAGCAGCTCCGGGACTACCTACAATGAGCAGTTCTTC. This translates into CASSSGTTYNEQFF.

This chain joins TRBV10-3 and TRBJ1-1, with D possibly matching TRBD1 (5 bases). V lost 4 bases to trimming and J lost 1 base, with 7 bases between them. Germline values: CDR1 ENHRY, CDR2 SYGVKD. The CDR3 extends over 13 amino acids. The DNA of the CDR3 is TGTGCCATCAGTGTTCAGGGGAACACTGAAGCTTTCTTT. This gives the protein CAISVQGNTEAFF.

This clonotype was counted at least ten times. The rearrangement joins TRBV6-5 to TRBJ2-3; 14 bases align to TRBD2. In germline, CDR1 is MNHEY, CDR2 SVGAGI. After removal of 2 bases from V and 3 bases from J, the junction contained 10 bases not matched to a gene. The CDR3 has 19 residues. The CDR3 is CASSYVGLAGAKGTDTQYF. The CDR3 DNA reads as TGTGCCAGCAGTTACGTGGGACTAGCGGGAGCAAAGGGTACAGATACGCAGTATTTT.

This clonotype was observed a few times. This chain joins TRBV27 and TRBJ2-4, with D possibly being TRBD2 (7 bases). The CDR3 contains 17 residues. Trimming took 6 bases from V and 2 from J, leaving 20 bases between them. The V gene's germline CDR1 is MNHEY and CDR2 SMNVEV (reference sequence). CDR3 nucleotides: TGTGCCAGCAGACCTATACCGGGGGGCGCGACCAAAAACATTCAGTACTTC. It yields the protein CASRPIPGGATKNIQYF.

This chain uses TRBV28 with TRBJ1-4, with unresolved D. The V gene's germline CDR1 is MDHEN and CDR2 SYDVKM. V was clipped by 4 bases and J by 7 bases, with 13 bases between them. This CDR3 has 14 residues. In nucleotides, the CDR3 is TGTGCCAGCAGTTCGGGTTACGAGGCTGAAAAACTGTTTTTT. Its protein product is CASSSGYEAEKLFF. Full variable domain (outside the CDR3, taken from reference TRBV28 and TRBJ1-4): DVKVTQSSRYLVKRTGEKVFLECVQDMDHENMFWYRQDPGLGLRLIYFSYDVKMKEKGDIPEGYSVSREKKERFSLILESASTNQTSMYLCASSSGYEAEKLFFGSGTQLSVL.